This T cell receptor (beta chain) was documented in a study of beta chain features in type 1 diabetes. Trimming pared 1 base from V and 7 bases from J, leaving 16 bases between. Germline assignment: CDR1 MGHDK and CDR2 SYGVNS. This CDR3 spans 15 amino acids. The whole isolated RNA underwent reverse transcription, so sequencing captured expressed TCRB transcripts. Clones were sequenced by immunoSEQ multiplex PCR, and TCRdb holds only the in-frame ones, with some missing. The repertoire consists of roughly 380,000 clones, with roughly a fifth occurring once and the leading ten covering approximately 0.043%.

The gene calls are TRBV25-1 and TRBJ2-5; weak D call: TRBD1 (6 bases). The sample was naive CD4+ T cells from blood. The origin of this receptor is a young woman in good health. Here the CDR3 reads CASSESGALSRTQYF. In nucleotides, the CDR3 is TGTGCCAGCAGTGAATCAGGGGCCCTCTCGAGGACCCAGTACTTC. The full variable domain, its missing parts supplied by reference TRBV25-1 and TRBJ2-5, is EADIYQTPRYLVIGTGKKITLECSQTMGHDKMYWYQQDPGMELHLIHYSYGVNSTEKGDLSSESTVSRIRTEHFPLTLESARPSHTSQYLCASSESGALSRTQYFGPGTRLLVL.